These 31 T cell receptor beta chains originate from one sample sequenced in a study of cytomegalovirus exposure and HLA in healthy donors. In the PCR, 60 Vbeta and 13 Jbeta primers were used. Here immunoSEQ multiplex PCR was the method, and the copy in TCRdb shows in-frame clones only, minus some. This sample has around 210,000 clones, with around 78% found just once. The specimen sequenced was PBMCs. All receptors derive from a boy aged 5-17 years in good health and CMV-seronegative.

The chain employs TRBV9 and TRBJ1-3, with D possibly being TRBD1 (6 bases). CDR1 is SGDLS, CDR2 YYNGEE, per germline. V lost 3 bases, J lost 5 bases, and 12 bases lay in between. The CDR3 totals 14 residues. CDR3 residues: CASSGRQDRNTIYF. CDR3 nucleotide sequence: TGTGCCAGCAGCGGAAGACAGGATCGAAACACCATATATTTT.

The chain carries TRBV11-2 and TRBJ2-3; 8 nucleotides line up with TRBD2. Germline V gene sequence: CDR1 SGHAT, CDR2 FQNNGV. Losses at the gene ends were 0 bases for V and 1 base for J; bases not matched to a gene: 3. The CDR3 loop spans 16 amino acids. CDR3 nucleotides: TGTGCCAGCAGCTTAGATCGAGCGGGAGGCACAGATACGCAGTATTTT. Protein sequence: CASSLDRAGGTDTQYF.

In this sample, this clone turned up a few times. The CDR3 nucleotides are TGTGCCAGCAGTTTCTCCCGACAAGACATGAACACTGAAGCTTTCTTT. This sequence encodes CASSFSRQDMNTEAFF. This sequence joins TRBV27 and TRBJ1-1; unclear D gene. The CDR3 has 16 amino acids. Germline V gives CDR1 MNHEY, CDR2 SMNVEV (reference sequence). V lost 3 bases and J 0 bases, leaving 14 bases between the germline ends.

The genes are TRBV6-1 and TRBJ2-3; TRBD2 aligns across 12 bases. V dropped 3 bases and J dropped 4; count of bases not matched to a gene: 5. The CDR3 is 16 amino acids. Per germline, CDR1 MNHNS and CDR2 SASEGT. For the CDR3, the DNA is TGTGCCAGCAGTGATAGGGGACTAGCGGGTCCAGATACGCAGTATTTT. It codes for CASSDRGLAGPDTQYF.

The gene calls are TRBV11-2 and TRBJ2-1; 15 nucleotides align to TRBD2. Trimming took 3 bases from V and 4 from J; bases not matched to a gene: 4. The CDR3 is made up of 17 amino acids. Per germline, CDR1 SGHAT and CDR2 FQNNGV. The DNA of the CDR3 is TGTGCCAGCAGCTTCCCCGGACTAGCGGGGGGGTACAATGAGCAGTTCTTC. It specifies CASSFPGLAGGYNEQFF.

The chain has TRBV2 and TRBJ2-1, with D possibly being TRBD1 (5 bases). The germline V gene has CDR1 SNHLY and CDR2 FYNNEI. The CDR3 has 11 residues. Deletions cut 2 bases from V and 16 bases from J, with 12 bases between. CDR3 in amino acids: CASSESQGRFF. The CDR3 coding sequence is TGTGCCAGCAGTGAAAGCCAGGGAAGATTCTTC.

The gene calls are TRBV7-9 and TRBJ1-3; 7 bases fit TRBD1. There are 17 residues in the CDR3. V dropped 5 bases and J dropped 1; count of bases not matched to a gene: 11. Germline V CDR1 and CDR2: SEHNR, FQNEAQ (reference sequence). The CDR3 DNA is TGTGCCAGCAGCCCCACAGGGGTTTGGGAGTCTGGAAACACCATATATTTT. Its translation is CASSPTGVWESGNTIYF. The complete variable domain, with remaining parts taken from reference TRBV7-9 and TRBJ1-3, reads DTGVSQNPRHKITKRGQNVTFRCDPISEHNRLYWYRQTLGQGPEFLTYFQNEAQLEKSRLLSDRFSAERPKGSFSTLEIQRTEQGDSAMYLCASSPTGVWESGNTIYFGEGSWLTVV.

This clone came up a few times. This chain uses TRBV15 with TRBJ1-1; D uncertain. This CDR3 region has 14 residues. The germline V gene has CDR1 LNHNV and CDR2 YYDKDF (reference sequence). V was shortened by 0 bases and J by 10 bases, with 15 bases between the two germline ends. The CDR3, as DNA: TGTGCCACCAGCAGAGATGCGGGGAGGGTCGGAGCTTTCTTT. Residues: CATSRDAGRVGAFF.

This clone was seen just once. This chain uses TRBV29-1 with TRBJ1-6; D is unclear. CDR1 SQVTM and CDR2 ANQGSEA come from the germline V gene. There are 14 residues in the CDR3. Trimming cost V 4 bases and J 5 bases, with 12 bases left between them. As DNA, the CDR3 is TGCAGCGTTGCGTACGGGATCGATAATTCACCCCTCCACTTT. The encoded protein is CSVAYGIDNSPLHF.

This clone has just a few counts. CDR3 sequence: CASRDRGPYEQYF. The DNA for the CDR3 is TGTGCCAGCCGAGACAGGGGGCCCTACGAGCAGTACTTC. The genes are TRBV6-1 and TRBJ2-7, with 10 positions matching TRBD1. The CDR3 consists of 13 residues. V lost 8 bases and J lost 2; bases outside the gene matches: 3. From germline, CDR1 is MNHNS and CDR2 SASEGT.

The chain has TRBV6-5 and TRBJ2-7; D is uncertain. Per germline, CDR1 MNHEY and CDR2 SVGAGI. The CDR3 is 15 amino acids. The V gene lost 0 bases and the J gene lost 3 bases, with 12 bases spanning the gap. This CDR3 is CASSYSRNSFYEQYF. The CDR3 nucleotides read TGTGCCAGCAGTTACTCGAGGAATAGCTTCTACGAGCAGTACTTC.

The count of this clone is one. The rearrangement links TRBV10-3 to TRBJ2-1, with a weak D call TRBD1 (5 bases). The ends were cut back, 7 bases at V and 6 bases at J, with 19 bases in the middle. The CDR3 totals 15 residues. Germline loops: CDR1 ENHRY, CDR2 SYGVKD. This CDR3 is CAITTGQGAFNEQFF. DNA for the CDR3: TGTGCCATCACCACGGGCCAAGGGGCTTTCAATGAGCAGTTCTTC.

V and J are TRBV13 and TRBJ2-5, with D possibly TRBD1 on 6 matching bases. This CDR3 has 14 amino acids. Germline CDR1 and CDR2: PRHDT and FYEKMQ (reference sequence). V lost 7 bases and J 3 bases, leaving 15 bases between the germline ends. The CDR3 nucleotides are TGTGCCAGCAATTTGGGCAGGGGCAAAGAGACCCAGTACTTC. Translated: CASNLGRGKETQYF.

The CDR3 DNA is TGCGCCAGCAGCTTGGATAGCGGGTTGTTTAAGACCCAGTACTTC. It yields the protein CASSLDSGLFKTQYF. This chain joins TRBV5-1 and TRBJ2-5; 7 nucleotides match TRBD2. Germline assignment: CDR1 SGHRS and CDR2 YFSETQ. Trimming removed 0 bases from V and 6 bases from J; junction bases left unmatched: 8. This CDR3 region has 15 residues.

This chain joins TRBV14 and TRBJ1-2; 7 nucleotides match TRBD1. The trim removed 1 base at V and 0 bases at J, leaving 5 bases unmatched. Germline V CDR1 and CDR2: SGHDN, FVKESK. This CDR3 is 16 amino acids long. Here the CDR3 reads CASSQVGQTANYGYTF. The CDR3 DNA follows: TGTGCCAGCAGCCAAGTGGGACAGACCGCTAACTATGGCTACACCTTC.

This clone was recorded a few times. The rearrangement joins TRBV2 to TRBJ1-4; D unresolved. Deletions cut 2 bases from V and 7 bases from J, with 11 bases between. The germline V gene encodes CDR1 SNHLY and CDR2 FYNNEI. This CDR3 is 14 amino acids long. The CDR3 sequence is CASSETTTGEKLFF. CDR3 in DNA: TGTGCCAGCAGTGAAACAACTACGGGTGAAAAACTGTTTTTT. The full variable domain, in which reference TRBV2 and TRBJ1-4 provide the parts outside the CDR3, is EPEVTQTPSHQVTQMGQEVILRCVPISNHLYFYWYRQILGQKVEFLVSFYNNEISEKSEIFDDQFSVERPDGSNFTLKIRSTKLEDSAMYFCASSETTTGEKLFFGSGTQLSVL.

CDR3 nucleotides: TGCGCCAGCAGCTTGGAGCTCCAGGGAACCACCGGGGAGCTGTTTTTT. It translates to CASSLELQGTTGELFF. The chain uses TRBV5-1 and TRBJ2-2, with D possibly matching TRBD1 (5 bases). V was pared by 0 bases and J by 4 bases, with 13 bases between. The CDR3 has 16 residues. Germline V CDR1 and CDR2: SGHRS, YFSETQ. Full variable domain (remainder filled in from reference TRBV5-1 and TRBJ2-2): KAGVTQTPRYLIKTRGQQVTLSCSPISGHRSVSWYQQTPGQGLQFLFEYFSETQRNKGNFPGRFSGRQFSNSRSEMNVSTLELGDSALYLCASSLELQGTTGELFFGEGSRLTVL.

The CDR3, as DNA: TGTGCCAGCAGCTTGGGACAAAACTACGAGCAGTACTTC. Translation gives CASSLGQNYEQYF. The rearrangement uses TRBV11-1 and TRBJ2-7; D perhaps matches TRBD1 (6 bases). V lost 3 bases, J lost 3 bases, and 9 bases lay in between. CDR1 and CDR2 (germline): SGHAT, FQDESV (reference sequence). The CDR3 contains 13 residues.

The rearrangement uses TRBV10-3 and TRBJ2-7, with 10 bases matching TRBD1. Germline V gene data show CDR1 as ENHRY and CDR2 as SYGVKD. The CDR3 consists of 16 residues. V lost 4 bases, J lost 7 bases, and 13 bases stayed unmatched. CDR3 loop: CAISGPSGTGVWEQYF. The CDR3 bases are TGTGCCATCAGTGGCCCATCCGGGACAGGGGTTTGGGAGCAGTACTTC.

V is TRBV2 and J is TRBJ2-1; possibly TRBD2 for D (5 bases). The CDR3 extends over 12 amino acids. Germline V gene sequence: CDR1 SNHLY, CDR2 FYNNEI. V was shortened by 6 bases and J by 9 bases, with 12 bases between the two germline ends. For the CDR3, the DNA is TGTGCCAGCAGGTCGGACTTGCGTGAGCAGTTCTTC. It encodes CASRSDLREQFF.

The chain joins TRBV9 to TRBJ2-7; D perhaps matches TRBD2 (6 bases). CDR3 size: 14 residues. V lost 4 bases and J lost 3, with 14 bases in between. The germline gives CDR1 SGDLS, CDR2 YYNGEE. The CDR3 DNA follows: TGTGCCAGCAGCCCGGGCGGGACTTACTACGAGCAGTACTTC. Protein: CASSPGGTYYEQYF.

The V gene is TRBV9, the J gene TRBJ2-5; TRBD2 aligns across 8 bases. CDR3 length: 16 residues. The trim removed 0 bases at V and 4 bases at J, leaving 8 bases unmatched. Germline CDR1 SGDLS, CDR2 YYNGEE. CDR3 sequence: CASSVDGGGHGETQYF. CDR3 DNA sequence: TGTGCCAGCAGCGTAGATGGCGGGGGGCACGGAGAGACCCAGTACTTC.

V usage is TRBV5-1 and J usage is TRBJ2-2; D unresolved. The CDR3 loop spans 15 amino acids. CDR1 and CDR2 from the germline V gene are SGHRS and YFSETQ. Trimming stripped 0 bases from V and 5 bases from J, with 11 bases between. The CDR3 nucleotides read TGCGCCAGCAGCTTGGCCCAGGTGGCGACCGGGGAGCTGTTTTTT. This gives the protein CASSLAQVATGELFF.

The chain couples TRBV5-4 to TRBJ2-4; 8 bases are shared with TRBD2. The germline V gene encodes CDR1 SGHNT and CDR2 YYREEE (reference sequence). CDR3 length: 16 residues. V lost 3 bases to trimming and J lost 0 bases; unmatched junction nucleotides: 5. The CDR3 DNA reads TGTGCCAGCAGCTCCGGGACTAGTCGAGCCAAAAACATTCAGTACTTC. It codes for CASSSGTSRAKNIQYF.

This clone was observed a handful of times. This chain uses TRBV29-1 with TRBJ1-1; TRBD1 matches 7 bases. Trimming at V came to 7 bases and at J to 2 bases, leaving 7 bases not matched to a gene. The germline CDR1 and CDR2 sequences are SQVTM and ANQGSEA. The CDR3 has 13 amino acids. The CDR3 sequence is CSGDRVINTEAFF. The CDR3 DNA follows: TGCAGCGGCGACAGGGTTATCAACACTGAAGCTTTCTTT.

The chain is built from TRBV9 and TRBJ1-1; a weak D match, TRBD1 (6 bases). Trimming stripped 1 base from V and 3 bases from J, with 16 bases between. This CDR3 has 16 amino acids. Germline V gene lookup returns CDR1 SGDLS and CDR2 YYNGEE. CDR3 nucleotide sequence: TGTGCCAGCAGCGTATGGCCAGGGGCCTCGGACACTGAAGCTTTCTTT. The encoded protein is CASSVWPGASDTEAFF. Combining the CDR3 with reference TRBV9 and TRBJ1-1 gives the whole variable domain DSGVTQTPKHLITATGQRVTLRCSPRSGDLSVYWYQQSLDQGLQFLIQYYNGEERAKGNILERFSAQQFPDLHSELNLSSLELGDSALYFCASSVWPGASDTEAFFGQGTRLTVV.

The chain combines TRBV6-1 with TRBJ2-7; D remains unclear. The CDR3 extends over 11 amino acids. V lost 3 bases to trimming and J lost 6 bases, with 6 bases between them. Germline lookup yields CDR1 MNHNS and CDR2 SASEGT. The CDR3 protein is CASSEYSEQYF. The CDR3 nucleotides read TGTGCCAGCAGTGAGTACTCCGAGCAGTACTTC.

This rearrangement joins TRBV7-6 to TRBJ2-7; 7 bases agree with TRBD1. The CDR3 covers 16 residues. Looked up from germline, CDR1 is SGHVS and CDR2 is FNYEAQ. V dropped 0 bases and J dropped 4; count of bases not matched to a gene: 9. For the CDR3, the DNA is TGTGCCAGCAGCTTAGCGGTTTTCGGGACAGCTTACGAGCAGTACTTC. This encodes CASSLAVFGTAYEQYF.

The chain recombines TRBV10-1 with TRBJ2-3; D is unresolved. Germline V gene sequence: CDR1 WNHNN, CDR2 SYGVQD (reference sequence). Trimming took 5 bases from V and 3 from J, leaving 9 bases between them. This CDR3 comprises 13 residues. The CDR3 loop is CASSLVVTDTQYF. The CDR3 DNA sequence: TGCGCCAGCAGTCTAGTAGTTACAGATACGCAGTATTTT.

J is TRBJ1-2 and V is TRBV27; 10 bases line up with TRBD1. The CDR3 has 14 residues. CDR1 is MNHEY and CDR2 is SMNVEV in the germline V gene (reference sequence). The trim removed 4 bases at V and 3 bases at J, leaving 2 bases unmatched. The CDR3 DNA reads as TGTGCCAGCAGTTCGACAGGGGGCGACTATGGCTACACCTTC. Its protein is CASSSTGGDYGYTF.

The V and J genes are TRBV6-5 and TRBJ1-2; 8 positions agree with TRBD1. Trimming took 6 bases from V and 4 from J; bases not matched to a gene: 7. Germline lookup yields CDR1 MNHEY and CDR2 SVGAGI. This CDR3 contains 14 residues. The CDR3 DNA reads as TGTGCCAGCAGGAGACAGGGGTCGGGCTATGGCTACACCTTC. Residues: CASRRQGSGYGYTF.